This passage covers 12 T cell receptor beta chains from one sample sequenced in a study of breast tumors, draining lymph nodes, adjacent tissues. TCRdb used MiXCR to reprocess the multiplex PCR reads, holding one entry per CDR3 protein. Of 150,000 to 200,000 distinct CDR3 sequences listed, roughly 30% are singletons. The lymph nodes were axillary draining lymph nodes from breast cancer patients. The material sequenced was axillary lymph node tissue. The receptors here all came from a female donor with breast cancer. Some clones in this sample may be carry-over from other donors' samples.

This clonotype came up many times. CDR3 sequence: CATSDHRGVHEQFF. Here the CDR3 DNA reads TGTGCCACCAGTGATCACAGGGGGGTCCATGAGCAGTTCTTC. The chain joins TRBV24-1 to TRBJ2-1; 8 bases match TRBD1. With V trimmed by 3 bases and J by 8 bases, 5 bases remained unmatched. CDR3 size: 14 residues. CDR1 is KGHDR and CDR2 is SFDVKD in the germline V gene.

This clonotype was seen repeatedly, ten times or more. The chain is built from TRBV13 and TRBJ2-7; D remains unclear. The CDR3 sequence is 12 residues long. V lost 2 bases and J 6 bases, leaving 8 bases between the germline ends. Germline V CDR1 and CDR2: PRHDT, FYEKMQ (reference sequence). CDR3 protein: CASSLTLSEQYF. As DNA, the CDR3 is TGTGCCAGCAGCTTAACTCTTAGCGAGCAGTACTTC.

The rearrangement links TRBV7-9 to TRBJ2-2, with TRBD1 matching 11 bases. After removal of 0 bases from V and 7 bases from J, the junction contained 4 bases not matched to a gene. Germline loops: CDR1 SEHNR, CDR2 FQNEAQ (reference sequence). This CDR3 has 16 amino acids. The CDR3 loop is CASSLADRGRVGELFF. CDR3 bases: TGTGCCAGCAGCTTAGCGGACAGGGGGCGAGTCGGGGAGCTGTTTTTT.

This clonotype was seen a few times. A much larger clonotype is one base distant, so this may be a read error. V usage is TRBV7-9 and J usage is TRBJ1-3; D unresolved. From germline, CDR1 is SEHNR and CDR2 FQNEAQ (reference sequence). This CDR3 is 16 amino acids long. CDR3 protein: CASSLASGVGGNTLYF. CDR3 sequence (DNA): TGTGCCAGCAGCTTAGCGTCCGGGGTAGGTGGAAACACCCTATATTTT.

The V and J genes are TRBV20-1 and TRBJ2-5; possible D gene TRBD1, 7 bases. V was clipped by 3 bases and J by 4 bases, with 12 bases between them. The CDR3 has 13 residues. Germline CDR1 and CDR2: DFQATT and SNEGSKA (reference sequence). The CDR3 DNA is TGCAGTGCTAGGGTCAGGGGGGTAGAGACCCAGTACTTC. Its translation: CSARVRGVETQYF.

This chain connects TRBV7-9 to TRBJ2-3; D is perhaps TRBD2 (6 bases). Trimming removed 4 bases at V and 0 bases at J, with 11 bases between. The CDR3 is 15 amino acids. CDR1 and CDR2 (germline): SEHNR, FQNEAQ (reference sequence). The CDR3, as DNA: TGTGCCAGCAGCTCGAACGGGGGAAGCACAGATACGCAGTATTTT. Translated: CASSSNGGSTDTQYF. Supplemented by reference TRBV7-9 and TRBJ2-3, the full variable domain reads DTGVSQNPRHKITKRGQNVTFRCDPISEHNRLYWYRQTLGQGPEFLTYFQNEAQLEKSRLLSDRFSAERPKGSFSTLEIQRTEQGDSAMYLCASSSNGGSTDTQYFGPGTRLTVL.

This clonotype appeared a few times. V usage is TRBV9 and J usage is TRBJ1-1; 9 bases map to TRBD1. Losses at the gene ends were 3 bases for V and 5 bases for J; bases not matched to a gene: 8. The CDR3 has 15 residues. Per the germline V gene, CDR1 is SGDLS and CDR2 is YYNGEE. The CDR3 DNA sequence: TGTGCCAGCAGCGCCGTAGGACAGGGGAGAACTGAAGCTTTCTTT. This translates into CASSAVGQGRTEAFF.

This clonotype was counted ten times or more. This rearrangement joins TRBV12-3 or TRBV12-4 to TRBJ2-7, with a weak D call TRBD2 (5 bases). The V and J ends lost 3 bases and 4 bases respectively, with 13 bases between them. The CDR3 sequence is 14 residues long. CDR3 in DNA: TGTGCCAGCAGTTTCTCAGGATCGGGATACGAGCAGTACTTC. Translation: CASSFSGSGYEQYF.

This clonotype was counted many times. The chain links TRBV7-8 to TRBJ2-2, with TRBD2 identical over 13 bases. The V gene end was trimmed by 5 bases and the J gene end by 1 base; junction bases not matched to a gene: 10. This CDR3 is 19 amino acids long. Germline CDR1 reads SGHVS; CDR2 reads FQNEAQ. CDR3 protein: CASSHLGLAGALNTGELFF. The CDR3 nucleotides read TGTGCCAGCAGCCACCTAGGACTAGCGGGGGCTTTGAACACCGGGGAGCTGTTTTTT.

This clonotype was observed many times. This chain links TRBV2 with TRBJ1-3, with a tentative D call TRBD1 (6 bases). This CDR3 spans 12 amino acids. Germline assignment: CDR1 SNHLY and CDR2 FYNNEI. V gave up 2 bases and J gave up 8 bases, with 7 bases separating them. The CDR3 here is CASSERGYTIYF. The CDR3 DNA is TGTGCCAGCAGTGAAAGGGGGTACACCATATATTTT.

The V gene is TRBV11-2, the J gene TRBJ1-6; D unresolved. Trimming left V 0 bases short and J 0 bases short, with 12 bases between. CDR3 length equals 18 residues. Germline CDR1 SGHAT, CDR2 FQNNGV. In nucleotides, the CDR3 is TGTGCCAGCAGCTTAGACTCGAGACGGAGCTCCTATAATTCACCCCTCCACTTT. Translated, it gives CASSLDSRRSSYNSPLHF.

Only a few counts were recorded for this clonotype. This sequence may be a read error, since a much larger clone differs from it by one base. V and J are TRBV3-1 and TRBJ2-5; D unresolved. Germline V gene lookup returns CDR1 LGHDT and CDR2 YNNKEL (reference sequence). CDR3 length: 13 residues. V shed 1 base and J shed 0 bases, with 3 bases lying between them. Here the CDR3 DNA reads TGTGCCAGCAGCCAAGCCGACCAAGAGACCCAGTACTTC. The encoded protein is CASSQADQETQYF.